A selection of T cell receptor beta chains follows, all from one sample in a study of glioma-infiltrating T cells. TCRdb itself ran the multiplex PCR reads through MiXCR, one entry per CDR3 protein. Of about 200,000 distinct CDR3 sequences in the sample, roughly a third were seen once. The sequenced sample consisted of glioma tissue, nonneoplastic brain tissue, or PBMCs (not recorded which). The receptor set was obtained from a human donor with low-grade glioma or glioblastoma, undergoing nonglioma brain surgery, or in good health (not recorded which). Both conserved end residues are part of each CDR3. Fields, in order: CDR3 DNA, CDR3 protein, V gene, clone size, D gene, J gene. The D gene is left open where the match is weak. Size values are once, few and many counts, or a class for expanded clones, and some rows have none.

CDR3nt: TGTGACTCGGACAGGGGAGGGACTGAAGCTTTCTTT; CDR3aa: CDSDRGGTEAFF; v_gene: TRBV30; abundance: NA; d_gene: TRBD1; j_gene: TRBJ1-1
CDR3nt: TGCGCCAGCAGCCAAGATGGTGACAGCCCCAGGAAACTGTTTTTT; CDR3aa: CASSQDGDSPRKLFF; v_gene: TRBV4-1; abundance: NA; d_gene: NA; j_gene: TRBJ1-4
CDR3nt: TGTGCCAGTAACCCGGGGGCGGGAGTGGTAGGAAATGAGCAGTTCTTC; CDR3aa: CASNPGAGVVGNEQFF; v_gene: TRBV19; abundance: few; d_gene: NA; j_gene: TRBJ2-1
CDR3nt: TGTGCCAGCAGCAAATCTAGCGGCACAGATACGCAGTATTTT; CDR3aa: CASSKSSGTDTQYF; v_gene: TRBV7-3; abundance: many; d_gene: NA; j_gene: TRBJ2-3
CDR3nt: TGTGCCAGCACTGCAACCTATAGCAATCAGCCCCAGCATTTT; CDR3aa: CASTATYSNQPQHF; v_gene: TRBV12-3/TRBV12-4; abundance: many; d_gene: NA; j_gene: TRBJ1-5
CDR3nt: TGTGCCAGCACAGCGGGATACAATGAGCAGTTCTTC; CDR3aa: CASTAGYNEQFF; v_gene: TRBV6-1; abundance: many; d_gene: TRBD2; j_gene: TRBJ2-1
CDR3nt: TGTGCCAGCAGTTACGATGACTACGCAGGGAGGACCGGGGAGCTGTTTTTT; CDR3aa: CASSYDDYAGRTGELFF; v_gene: TRBV6-6; abundance: many; d_gene: NA; j_gene: TRBJ2-2
CDR3nt: TGTGCCAGCAGCTTCCCGACCCCTTCCTACAATGAGCAGTTCTTC; CDR3aa: CASSFPTPSYNEQFF; v_gene: TRBV5-6; abundance: NA; d_gene: NA; j_gene: TRBJ2-1
CDR3nt: TGCGCCAGCAGCTACCGGGTTAATAGCAATCAGCCCCAGCATTTT; CDR3aa: CASSYRVNSNQPQHF; v_gene: TRBV4-3; abundance: few; d_gene: NA; j_gene: TRBJ1-5
CDR3nt: TGTGCCACCAGTGATGCACAACGAGACATAGATACGCAGTATTTT; CDR3aa: CATSDAQRDIDTQYF; v_gene: TRBV24-1; abundance: many; d_gene: NA; j_gene: TRBJ2-3
CDR3nt: TGTGCCATCAGTGAGTCAACAGCGGAGAAGACTAGGGATGAGCAGTTCTTC; CDR3aa: CAISESTAEKTRDEQFF; v_gene: TRBV10-3; abundance: many; d_gene: NA; j_gene: TRBJ2-1
CDR3nt: TGTGCCAGCAGTGGCGCCGGGACGGCTAACTATGGCTACACCTTC; CDR3aa: CASSGAGTANYGYTF; v_gene: TRBV12-3/TRBV12-4; abundance: many; d_gene: NA; j_gene: TRBJ1-2
CDR3nt: TGTGCCAGCTCACAAGCGACAGGGGGCGTGGAGACCCAGTACTTC; CDR3aa: CASSQATGGVETQYF; v_gene: TRBV18; abundance: few; d_gene: TRBD1; j_gene: TRBJ2-5
CDR3nt: TGTGCCAGCAGTTTTCCCAGCTCACTTGAGCCCCAGCATTTT; CDR3aa: CASSFPSSLEPQHF; v_gene: TRBV28; abundance: many; d_gene: NA; j_gene: TRBJ1-5
CDR3nt: TGTGCCAGCAGTTTTTGGGGGAAGGGGGAGCAGTTCTTC; CDR3aa: CASSFWGKGEQFF; v_gene: TRBV12-3/TRBV12-4; abundance: few; d_gene: NA; j_gene: TRBJ2-1
CDR3nt: TGTGCCAGCAGTTCTTCCAGGGAGGAGACCCAGTACTTC; CDR3aa: CASSSSREETQYF; v_gene: TRBV12-3/TRBV12-4; abundance: few; d_gene: NA; j_gene: TRBJ2-5
CDR3nt: TGTGCCAGCAGCTTAGGGGGCAGAAGTTCCGAATTGTATTTT; CDR3aa: CASSLGGRSSELYF; v_gene: TRBV7-9; abundance: many; d_gene: NA; j_gene: TRBJ1-5
CDR3nt: TGTGCCAGCAGTTTAGTAAGGACAGGGGGAAAGCGGGAGACCCAGTACTTC; CDR3aa: CASSLVRTGGKRETQYF; v_gene: TRBV27; abundance: NA; d_gene: TRBD1; j_gene: TRBJ2-5
CDR3nt: TGTGCCAGCAGTTTATCCAGGATAGCCAAAAACATTCAGTACTTC; CDR3aa: CASSLSRIAKNIQYF; v_gene: TRBV28; abundance: NA; d_gene: NA; j_gene: TRBJ2-4
CDR3nt: TGTGCCAGCAGCCTTCTACCGGGACAGGGAGGCAATGAGCAGTTCTTC; CDR3aa: CASSLLPGQGGNEQFF; v_gene: TRBV7-2; abundance: many; d_gene: TRBD1; j_gene: TRBJ2-1
CDR3nt: TGCAGTGCCTATAGCCCGCAAGGGGACCAGTACTTC; CDR3aa: CSAYSPQGDQYF; v_gene: TRBV20-1; abundance: many; d_gene: NA; j_gene: TRBJ2-5
CDR3nt: TGTGCCTTAGAAAGCAATAGCAATCAGCCCCAGCATTTT; CDR3aa: CALESNSNQPQHF; v_gene: TRBV30; abundance: few; d_gene: NA; j_gene: TRBJ1-5
CDR3nt: TGTGCCAGCAGTTTATGGAAGGGGTACGAGCAGTACTTC; CDR3aa: CASSLWKGYEQYF; v_gene: TRBV27; abundance: many; d_gene: NA; j_gene: TRBJ2-7
CDR3nt: TGTGCCATTACCGTGGCAGGTCATGGCTACACCTTC; CDR3aa: CAITVAGHGYTF; v_gene: TRBV27; abundance: many; d_gene: NA; j_gene: TRBJ1-2
CDR3nt: TGTGCAAGCAGCCATCCCCGGGGGAGGGACTCCTACGAGGAGTACTTC; CDR3aa: CASSHPRGRDSYEEYF; v_gene: TRBV28; abundance: NA; d_gene: TRBD2; j_gene: TRBJ2-7
CDR3nt: TGTGCCAGCAGTTACATGGAGACCCAGTACTTC; CDR3aa: CASSYMETQYF; v_gene: TRBV6-6; abundance: many; d_gene: NA; j_gene: TRBJ2-5
CDR3nt: TGCAGTGTTGAGGACAGGGAAGACTATGGCTACACCTTC; CDR3aa: CSVEDREDYGYTF; v_gene: TRBV20-1; abundance: many; d_gene: TRBD1; j_gene: TRBJ1-2
CDR3nt: TGTGCCAGCAGTTACGGAGGGAATAGAAACACCATATATTTT; CDR3aa: CASSYGGNRNTIYF; v_gene: TRBV6-6; abundance: many; d_gene: NA; j_gene: TRBJ1-3